Below, 5 T cell receptor beta chains from the same sample are listed, as sequenced in a study of CD8 T cells in ankylosing spondylitis. TCRdb reprocessed the 5' RACE reads via MiXCR and lists one record per CDR3 protein. The table records 200,000 to 250,000 distinct CDR3 sequences, around 19% of them present only once. Regarding the study as a whole: A TCR beta motif of about eight highly homologous variants seemed to mark ankylosing spondylitis blood.

These receptors have no known antigen. Sequenced sample: blood, either unsorted or a sorted T cell fraction (not recorded which). These receptors all come from a male donor with ankylosing spondylitis.

The V and J genes are TRBV20-1 and TRBJ1-6; TRBD1 agrees at 11 bases. CDR1 DFQATT and CDR2 SNEGSKA come from the germline V gene (reference sequence). Trimming at V came to 2 bases and at J to 4 bases, leaving 4 bases not matched to a gene. CDR3 length: 16 residues. The chain's CDR3 is CSARTGQGAYNSPLHF. As DNA, the CDR3 is TGCAGTGCTAGAACCGGACAGGGGGCTTATAATTCACCCCTCCACTTT.

This sequence joins TRBV4-3 and TRBJ2-7, with 7 bases fitting TRBD2. V shed 0 bases and J 2 bases; nucleotides not matched to a gene: 7. CDR3 length: 16 amino acids. Germline CDR1 is LGHNA and CDR2 is YSLEER. The CDR3 DNA reads as TGCGCCAGCAGCCAAGATAGCGGGTACACCCCCTACGAGCAGTACTTC. Protein: CASSQDSGYTPYEQYF.

This clonotype was seen a handful of times. The V and J genes are TRBV11-2 and TRBJ1-1; possible D gene TRBD1, 6 bases. V dropped 4 bases and J dropped 3 bases, with 18 bases sitting between them. The germline CDR1 and CDR2 sequences are SGHAT and FQNNGV. This CDR3 contains 16 residues. CDR3 bases: TGTGCCAGCAGCTCTATGGGAGGTACAGGGTACACTGAAGCTTTCTTT. It specifies CASSSMGGTGYTEAFF.

This clonotype was seen a handful of times. This chain uses TRBV4-1 with TRBJ1-1; no clear D gene. Trimming removed 2 bases at V and 2 bases at J, with 9 bases between. Germline CDR1 and CDR2: MGHRA and YSYEKL. The CDR3 runs to 14 residues. CDR3 bases: TGCGCCAGCAGCCAACCAGGACTAAACACTGAAGCTTTCTTT. Protein product: CASSQPGLNTEAFF.

For the CDR3, the DNA is TGTGCCACCTCGAGCCCAGACAGGACTAGCACAGATACGCAGTATTTT. Translating it yields CATSSPDRTSTDTQYF. The rearrangement joins TRBV10-3 to TRBJ2-3; TRBD1 is a possible D gene (6 bases). Between the trimmed V and J ends, which lost 10 bases and 0 bases, there was a span of 20 bases. Germline V CDR1 and CDR2: ENHRY, SYGVKD. CDR3 size: 16 residues.